Listed below are T cell receptor beta chains from one sample, sequenced in a study of PD-1 blockade in classical Hodgkin lymphoma. Sequenced by immunoSEQ multiplex PCR; TCRdb stores in-frame clones only, minus some. Of approximately 19,000 clones in the sample, about 80% are singletons; the top ten hold roughly 42%. Sequencing was performed on peripheral blood mononuclear cells (PBMCs), taken before the second cycle of nivolumab. Source of these receptors: a human donor with classical Hodgkin lymphoma. The CDR3 runs from the conserved cysteine through the conserved F or W. D genes are given only for firm matches. A row's size may be missing; if present it is once, few, many or a size class.

d_call: TRBD1; clone_size: once; v_call: TRBV5-1; j_call: TRBJ2-7; cdr3_aa: CASSPGDSNPYEQYF; cdr3_nt: TGCGCCAGCAGCCCCGGGGACAGCAACCCGTACGAGCAGTACTTC
d_call: -; clone_size: -; v_call: TRBV12-2; j_call: TRBJ2-5; cdr3_aa: CASRLTKRGETQYF; cdr3_nt: TGTGCAAGTCGCTTAACCAAACGGGGTGAGACCCAGTACTTC
d_call: TRBD1; clone_size: once; v_call: TRBV7-9; j_call: TRBJ1-2; cdr3_aa: CASSRQGNTTNYGYTF; cdr3_nt: TGTGCCAGCAGCCGACAGGGGAACACTACCAACTATGGCTACACCTTC
d_call: -; clone_size: -; v_call: TRBV18; j_call: TRBJ1-4; cdr3_aa: CASSPLKVPGKLFF; cdr3_nt: TGTGCCAGCTCACCACTTAAAGTGCCGGGAAAACTGTTTTTT
d_call: TRBD1; clone_size: few; v_call: TRBV4-3; j_call: TRBJ2-5; cdr3_aa: CASSQGDRGRETQYF; cdr3_nt: TGCGCCAGCAGCCAAGGGGACAGGGGGAGAGAGACCCAGTACTTC
d_call: -; clone_size: -; v_call: TRBV19; j_call: TRBJ2-7; cdr3_aa: CASISRGGGEQYF; cdr3_nt: TGTGCCAGCATTTCCAGAGGTGGTGGCGAGCAGTACTTC
d_call: -; clone_size: few; v_call: TRBV4-1; j_call: TRBJ1-6; cdr3_aa: CASSQDPGVDNSPLHF; cdr3_nt: TGCGCCAGCAGCCAAGACCCAGGGGTAGATAATTCACCCCTCCACTTT
d_call: -; clone_size: -; v_call: TRBV2; j_call: TRBJ2-7; cdr3_aa: CASRRVFEQYF; cdr3_nt: TGTGCCAGCAGGAGGGTATTCGAGCAGTACTTC
d_call: -; clone_size: -; v_call: TRBV19; j_call: TRBJ1-2; cdr3_aa: CASSQDLSRGYTF; cdr3_nt: TGTGCCAGTAGCCAGGACCTTTCCCGTGGCTACACCTTC
d_call: TRBD1; clone_size: few; v_call: TRBV11-2; j_call: TRBJ1-1; cdr3_aa: CASSPRTGGFAEAFF; cdr3_nt: TGTGCCAGCAGCCCGCGGACAGGGGGCTTTGCTGAAGCTTTCTTT
d_call: TRBD1; clone_size: -; v_call: TRBV7-6; j_call: TRBJ1-1; cdr3_aa: CASSLLVAGGTKAFF; cdr3_nt: TGTGCCAGCAGCTTACTAGTCGCAGGGGGGACTAAAGCTTTCTTT
d_call: -; clone_size: -; v_call: TRBV19; j_call: TRBJ2-4; cdr3_aa: CASSIDRFIQYF; cdr3_nt: TGTGCCAGTAGTATAGATAGGTTCATTCAGTACTTC
d_call: TRBD2; clone_size: once; v_call: TRBV13; j_call: TRBJ2-1; cdr3_aa: CASSPRLAGTNEQFF; cdr3_nt: TGTGCCAGCAGCCCCCGACTAGCGGGGACGAATGAGCAGTTCTTC
d_call: TRBD2; clone_size: once; v_call: TRBV19; j_call: TRBJ2-5; cdr3_aa: CASSEERGASETQYF; cdr3_nt: TGTGCCAGTAGTGAGGAGCGGGGAGCCAGTGAGACCCAGTACTTC
d_call: -; clone_size: medium-sized; v_call: TRBV4-2; j_call: TRBJ2-7; cdr3_aa: CASSQEAGTFFYEQYF; cdr3_nt: TGTGCCAGCAGCCAAGAAGCTGGGACTTTCTTCTACGAGCAGTACTTC
d_call: TRBD2; clone_size: -; v_call: TRBV6-6; j_call: TRBJ2-1; cdr3_aa: CASSFWSGRNEQFF; cdr3_nt: TGTGCCAGCAGTTTCTGGAGCGGGAGGAATGAGCAGTTCTTC
d_call: TRBD2; clone_size: -; v_call: TRBV7-7; j_call: TRBJ2-1; cdr3_aa: CASSALAGGRSYNEQFF; cdr3_nt: TGTGCCAGCAGCGCGTTAGCGGGAGGGCGGTCCTACAATGAGCAGTTCTTC
d_call: -; clone_size: -; v_call: TRBV6-5; j_call: TRBJ1-5; cdr3_aa: CASSYAREGNQPQHF; cdr3_nt: TGTGCCAGCAGTTATGCCAGGGAGGGCAATCAGCCCCAGCATTTT
d_call: TRBD1; clone_size: -; v_call: TRBV11-2; j_call: TRBJ1-2; cdr3_aa: CASSFSTGSLPLYGYTF; cdr3_nt: TGTGCCAGCAGCTTCTCGACAGGGAGTCTGCCTCTCTATGGCTACACCTTC
d_call: TRBD2; clone_size: -; v_call: TRBV19; j_call: TRBJ2-1; cdr3_aa: CASSISPPGLAGGSSYNEQFF; cdr3_nt: TGTGCCAGTAGTATCTCACCACCGGGACTAGCGGGAGGGAGCTCCTACAATGAGCAGTTCTTC
d_call: -; clone_size: few; v_call: TRBV19; j_call: TRBJ1-5; cdr3_aa: CASSTLYQPQHF; cdr3_nt: TGTGCCAGTAGTACCCTTTATCAGCCCCAGCATTTT
d_call: -; clone_size: -; v_call: TRBV5-1; j_call: TRBJ2-4; cdr3_aa: CASSLATAAKNIQYF; cdr3_nt: TGCGCCAGCAGCTTGGCGACAGCCGCCAAAAACATTCAGTACTTC
d_call: TRBD2; clone_size: few; v_call: TRBV6-5; j_call: TRBJ2-1; cdr3_aa: CASRMRLADSEQFF; cdr3_nt: TGTGCCAGCAGGATGAGACTAGCTGACAGTGAGCAGTTCTTC
d_call: -; clone_size: -; v_call: TRBV5-1; j_call: TRBJ2-6; cdr3_aa: CASRIESSGANVLTF; cdr3_nt: TGCGCCAGCAGGATAGAGAGCTCTGGGGCCAACGTCCTGACTTTC
d_call: TRBD1; clone_size: -; v_call: TRBV10-1; j_call: TRBJ2-2; cdr3_aa: CATGQGARTGELFF; cdr3_nt: TGCGCCACTGGACAGGGGGCCAGGACCGGGGAGCTGTTTTTT
d_call: -; clone_size: -; v_call: TRBV5-1; j_call: TRBJ2-1; cdr3_aa: CASSLSGVAYNEQFF; cdr3_nt: TGCGCCAGCAGCTTGTCCGGGGTCGCCTACAATGAGCAGTTCTTC
d_call: TRBD1; clone_size: -; v_call: TRBV5-1; j_call: TRBJ1-1; cdr3_aa: CASSPVDRETEAFF; cdr3_nt: TGCGCCAGCAGCCCCGTCGACAGGGAAACTGAAGCTTTCTTT
d_call: TRBD1; clone_size: -; v_call: TRBV30; j_call: TRBJ2-5; cdr3_aa: CAWTGRGQETQYF; cdr3_nt: TGTGCCTGGACCGGCAGGGGGCAAGAGACCCAGTACTTC
d_call: TRBD2; clone_size: -; v_call: TRBV19; j_call: TRBJ2-5; cdr3_aa: CASSKTSGGAEGETQYF; cdr3_nt: TGTGCCAGTAGTAAGACTAGCGGGGGGGCTGAGGGAGAGACCCAGTACTTC
d_call: TRBD1; clone_size: -; v_call: TRBV12-5; j_call: TRBJ1-1; cdr3_aa: CASGTSGGNTEAFF; cdr3_nt: TGTGCTAGTGGTACCTCAGGGGGGAACACTGAAGCTTTCTTT
d_call: TRBD1; clone_size: -; v_call: TRBV9; j_call: TRBJ2-3; cdr3_aa: CASSVAAGQGPTDTQYF; cdr3_nt: TGTGCCAGCAGCGTAGCAGCGGGACAGGGGCCAACAGATACGCAGTATTTT
d_call: -; clone_size: -; v_call: TRBV2; j_call: TRBJ1-1; cdr3_aa: CASSAARNTEAFF; cdr3_nt: TGTGCCAGCAGTGCTGCACGTAACACTGAAGCTTTCTTT
d_call: -; clone_size: -; v_call: TRBV5-1; j_call: TRBJ2-3; cdr3_aa: CASSLDRAVDTQYF; cdr3_nt: TGCGCCAGCAGCTTGGACAGGGCGGTAGATACGCAGTATTTT
d_call: TRBD2; clone_size: -; v_call: TRBV15; j_call: TRBJ2-7; cdr3_aa: CATSRVGGEEQYF; cdr3_nt: TGTGCCACCAGCAGAGTGGGAGGGGAGGAGCAGTACTTC
d_call: -; clone_size: -; v_call: TRBV6-1; j_call: TRBJ1-2; cdr3_aa: CASSRGDGYTF; cdr3_nt: TGTGCCAGCAGTAGGGGGGATGGCTACACCTTC
d_call: -; clone_size: -; v_call: TRBV6-1; j_call: TRBJ2-5; cdr3_aa: CASIRGGYQETQYF; cdr3_nt: TGTGCCAGCATCAGAGGAGGGTACCAAGAGACCCAGTACTTC
d_call: TRBD2; clone_size: -; v_call: TRBV15; j_call: TRBJ2-3; cdr3_aa: CATSRGLAGIDTQYF; cdr3_nt: TGTGCCACCAGCAGAGGGCTAGCGGGGATAGATACGCAGTATTTT
d_call: -; clone_size: -; v_call: TRBV7-6; j_call: TRBJ2-5; cdr3_aa: CASSPSGETQYF; cdr3_nt: TGTGCCAGCAGCCCATCCGGGGAGACCCAGTACTTC
d_call: TRBD2; clone_size: -; v_call: TRBV2; j_call: TRBJ2-5; cdr3_aa: CASSGGVFEETQYF; cdr3_nt: TGTGCCAGCAGCGGGGGGGTCTTCGAAGAGACCCAGTACTTC
d_call: TRBD1; clone_size: few; v_call: TRBV19; j_call: TRBJ2-3; cdr3_aa: CASSSTTGEEADTQYF; cdr3_nt: TGTGCCAGTAGTTCAACGACAGGGGAAGAGGCAGATACGCAGTATTTT
d_call: TRBD1; clone_size: -; v_call: TRBV6-5; j_call: TRBJ1-1; cdr3_aa: CASSPTGGADEAFF; cdr3_nt: TGTGCCAGCAGTCCGACAGGGGGCGCCGATGAAGCTTTCTTT
d_call: TRBD1; clone_size: once; v_call: TRBV27; j_call: TRBJ2-5; cdr3_aa: CASSGTGGIQETQYF; cdr3_nt: TGTGCCAGCAGTGGGACAGGGGGGATCCAAGAGACCCAGTACTTC
d_call: -; clone_size: -; v_call: TRBV28; j_call: TRBJ2-5; cdr3_aa: CASSLPSTETQYF; cdr3_nt: TGTGCCAGCAGTTTGCCTTCCACAGAGACCCAGTACTTC
d_call: -; clone_size: -; v_call: TRBV7-9; j_call: TRBJ1-1; cdr3_aa: CASSLYRDGGTEAFF; cdr3_nt: TGTGCCAGCAGCTTATACCGGGACGGGGGAACTGAAGCTTTCTTT
d_call: -; clone_size: -; v_call: TRBV6-5; j_call: TRBJ2-1; cdr3_aa: CASSYHGEQFF; cdr3_nt: TGTGCCAGCAGTTACCACGGGGAGCAGTTCTTC
d_call: TRBD1; clone_size: medium-sized; v_call: TRBV10-3; j_call: TRBJ2-1; cdr3_aa: CAISELTGGIYNEQFF; cdr3_nt: TGTGCCATCAGTGAGCTTACAGGGGGCATCTACAATGAGCAGTTCTTC
d_call: -; clone_size: once; v_call: TRBV5-6; j_call: TRBJ2-7; cdr3_aa: CASSLARQGWGEQYF; cdr3_nt: TGTGCCAGCAGCTTGGCCCGGCAGGGATGGGGAGAGCAGTACTTC
d_call: TRBD1; clone_size: -; v_call: TRBV6-5; j_call: TRBJ2-7; cdr3_aa: CASSYQGASYEQYF; cdr3_nt: TGTGCCAGCAGTTACCAGGGGGCCTCCTACGAGCAGTACTTC
d_call: TRBD1; clone_size: -; v_call: TRBV29-1; j_call: TRBJ2-7; cdr3_aa: CSVDTATGYEQYF; cdr3_nt: TGCAGCGTTGATACAGCGACAGGGTATGAGCAGTACTTC
d_call: -; clone_size: -; v_call: TRBV19; j_call: TRBJ1-2; cdr3_aa: CASKASEVDGYTF; cdr3_nt: TGTGCCAGTAAGGCGTCGGAAGTTGATGGCTACACCTTC
d_call: -; clone_size: -; v_call: TRBV7-9; j_call: TRBJ2-7; cdr3_aa: CASSPGTSSYEQYF; cdr3_nt: TGTGCCAGCAGCCCCGGGACAAGCTCCTACGAGCAGTACTTC
d_call: -; clone_size: medium-sized; v_call: TRBV19; j_call: TRBJ1-1; cdr3_aa: CASSTLHNTEAFF; cdr3_nt: TGTGCCAGTAGTACTTTACACAACACTGAAGCTTTCTTT
d_call: -; clone_size: few; v_call: TRBV19; j_call: TRBJ2-6; cdr3_aa: CASSPRQILSGANVLTF; cdr3_nt: TGTGCCAGTAGTCCCCGACAGATACTCTCTGGGGCCAACGTCCTGACTTTC
d_call: -; clone_size: -; v_call: TRBV11-3; j_call: TRBJ2-7; cdr3_aa: CASSLVGGSYEQYF; cdr3_nt: TGTGCCAGCAGCTTAGTTGGGGGTTCCTACGAGCAGTACTTC
d_call: -; clone_size: -; v_call: TRBV7-9; j_call: TRBJ1-3; cdr3_aa: CASSLAGTGNTIYF; cdr3_nt: TGTGCCAGCAGCTTAGCAGGAACTGGAAACACCATATATTTT
d_call: -; clone_size: -; v_call: TRBV6-1; j_call: TRBJ1-1; cdr3_aa: CASSREVGTEAFF; cdr3_nt: TGTGCCAGCAGTCGGGAGGTAGGCACTGAAGCTTTCTTT